These 24 T cell receptor beta chains were all obtained from the same sample, sequenced in a study of technical replicates of blood from four donors. Clones were sequenced by immunoSEQ multiplex PCR, and TCRdb holds only the in-frame ones, with some missing. This table holds 100,000 or so clones, roughly 95% found once. The specimen sequenced was T cells isolated from PBMCs. The receptors derive from a human donor in good health.

The chain uses TRBV19 and TRBJ1-5; D is unresolved. Trimming removed 3 bases at V and 4 bases at J, with 7 bases between. Germline-derived CDR1 and CDR2 are LNHDA and SQIVND (reference sequence). The CDR3 totals 13 residues. CDR3 sequence: CASSMQENQPQHF. DNA of the CDR3: TGTGCCAGTAGTATGCAAGAGAATCAGCCCCAGCATTTT.

The chain uses TRBV13 and TRBJ2-7; TRBD2 is a possible D gene (8 bases). Per the germline V gene, CDR1 is PRHDT and CDR2 is FYEKMQ (reference sequence). V lost 1 base and J 3 bases, leaving 28 bases between the germline ends. This CDR3 spans 20 amino acids. CDR3 loop: CASSLVGGAEEGASYYEQYF. CDR3 DNA sequence: TGTGCCAGCAGCTTAGTCGGGGGGGCTGAAGAGGGGGCTTCCTACTACGAGCAGTACTTC. Using reference TRBV13 and TRBJ2-7 for the parts outside the CDR3, the full variable domain is AAGVIQSPRHLIKEKRETATLKCYPIPRHDTVYWYQQGPGQDPQFLISFYEKMQSDKGSIPDRFSAQQFSDYHSELNMSSLELGDSALYFCASSLVGGAEEGASYYEQYFGPGTRLTVT.

Notes on this clone: Its ends do not fully match the called genes, so a read error is possible. The rearrangement joins TRBV7-7 to TRBJ1-3; D perhaps matches TRBD1 (6 bases). The CDR3 length is 13 residues. Germline values: CDR1 SSHAT, CDR2 FNYEAQ (reference sequence). The CDR3 DNA follows: TGTGCTAGCAGCTTGGGACAAGGAAACACCATATATTTT. Translated: CASSLGQGNTIYF.

This clone was picked up one time. The rearrangement links TRBV10-3 to TRBJ2-3, with D perhaps matching TRBD2 (5 bases). The V end was cut by 5 bases, the J end by 1 base, with 13 bases between. The CDR3 length is 15 residues. The germline V gene encodes CDR1 ENHRY and CDR2 SYGVKD. CDR3 in amino acids: CAISWTPGGTDTQYF. CDR3 nucleotide sequence: TGTGCCATCAGTTGGACTCCGGGTGGCACAGATACGCAGTATTTT.

Here the CDR3 DNA reads TGTGCCAGCATCGGACTTTCTGGAAACACCATATATTTT. Translated, it gives CASIGLSGNTIYF. The chain uses TRBV6-5 and TRBJ1-3; D unclear. The CDR3 totals 13 residues. Germline loops: CDR1 MNHEY, CDR2 SVGAGI. V was clipped by 7 bases and J by 1 base, with 8 bases between them.

The chain uses TRBV29-1 and TRBJ2-7; 10 positions match TRBD2. This CDR3 contains 16 residues. V was clipped by 3 bases and J by 2 bases; unmatched bases: 10. Germline CDR1 is SQVTM and CDR2 is ANQGSEA. The CDR3: CSVEWASGSRAYEQYF. The CDR3 coding sequence is TGCAGCGTTGAGTGGGCTAGCGGGAGTAGGGCCTACGAGCAGTACTTC.

V usage is TRBV6-6 and J usage is TRBJ2-5; D ambiguous. Between the trimmed V and J ends, which lost 4 bases and 3 bases, there was a span of 3 bases. The CDR3 has 11 amino acids. The germline CDR1 and CDR2 sequences are MNHNY and SVGAGI (reference sequence). Here the CDR3 reads CASSFEETQYF. CDR3 bases: TGTGCCAGCAGTTTCGAAGAGACCCAGTACTTC.

The rearrangement uses TRBV7-3 and TRBJ2-5, with 10 positions matching TRBD2. The length of the CDR3 is 15 residues. The J segment lost 5 bases and the V segment lost 3 bases, leaving 6 bases of the junction unmatched. Germline V lookup: CDR1 SGHTA, CDR2 FQGTGA. CDR3 sequence: CASSLSGGALETQYF. The CDR3 coding sequence is TGTGCCAGCAGCTTGAGCGGGGGGGCCTTGGAGACCCAGTACTTC. The full variable domain, in which reference TRBV7-3 and TRBJ2-5 provide the parts outside the CDR3, is GAGVSQTPSNKVTEKGKYVELRCDPISGHTALYWYRQSLGQGPEFLIYFQGTGAADDSGLPNDRFFAVRPEGSVSTLKIQRTERGDSAVYLCASSLSGGALETQYFGPGTRLLVL.

The rearrangement uses TRBV6-5 and TRBJ1-2; 8 nucleotides line up with TRBD1. V lost 6 bases and J lost 8; bases outside the gene matches: 5. This CDR3 region has 12 residues. Germline CDR1 reads MNHEY; CDR2 reads SVGAGI. Here the CDR3 reads CASSLQGGGYTF. CDR3 nucleotides: TGTGCCAGCAGCCTACAGGGGGGAGGCTACACCTTC.

The V call is TRBV7-3, the J call TRBJ1-1; D uncertain. Trimming left V 0 bases short and J 6 bases short, with 17 bases between. The CDR3 contains 16 residues. Germline V gives CDR1 SGHTA, CDR2 FQGTGA. The CDR3 sequence is CASSLTRAQAGAEAFF. DNA of the CDR3: TGTGCCAGCAGCTTAACCCGGGCCCAGGCGGGCGCTGAAGCTTTCTTT.

The V gene is TRBV6-6, the J gene TRBJ2-7, with D maybe TRBD1 (6 bases). Germline loops: CDR1 MNHNY, CDR2 SVGAGI (reference sequence). The CDR3 covers 15 residues. V lost 5 bases to trimming and J lost 1 base, with 15 bases between them. CDR3 residues: CASSTTGLVSYEQYF. CDR3 DNA: TGTGCCAGCAGTACAACAGGGTTGGTTTCCTACGAGCAGTACTTC.

The CDR3 nucleotides read TGTGCCAGCAGAATGGGGCAGGTGAACACCGGGGAGCTGTTTTTT. Translating it yields CASRMGQVNTGELFF. This chain links TRBV7-2 with TRBJ2-2, with D perhaps matching TRBD1 (5 bases). V lost 6 bases and J 1 base, leaving 12 bases between the germline ends. CDR3 length: 15 amino acids. Germline CDR1 reads SGHTA; CDR2 reads FQGNSA.

This rearrangement joins TRBV28 to TRBJ1-4; perhaps TRBD1 as D (6 bases). This CDR3 is 15 amino acids long. V lost 3 bases and J 5 bases, leaving 13 bases between the germline ends. From germline, CDR1 is MDHEN and CDR2 SYDVKM. CDR3 protein: CASSFLGAENEKLFF. CDR3 coding DNA: TGTGCCAGCAGTTTTTTGGGGGCCGAGAATGAAAAACTGTTTTTT.

This chain joins TRBV27 and TRBJ1-2, with 8 nucleotides matching TRBD1. J was trimmed by 7 bases and V by 5 bases; bases with no gene match: 6. The CDR3 is 13 residues long. In germline, CDR1 is MNHEY, CDR2 SMNVEV (reference sequence). CDR3 DNA sequence: TGTGCCAGCAGTCCAAACGACAGGGGTGGCTACACCTTC. It yields the protein CASSPNDRGGYTF.

V gene TRBV11-2 combines with J gene TRBJ1-1; D might be TRBD1 (6 bases). Germline V gene sequence: CDR1 SGHAT, CDR2 FQNNGV. The CDR3 covers 15 residues. The ends were cut back, 3 bases at V and 1 base at J, with 12 bases in the middle. CDR3 in amino acids: CASSFLRTENTEAFF. The CDR3 DNA sequence: TGTGCCAGCAGCTTTCTTAGGACAGAGAACACTGAAGCTTTCTTT.

The genes are TRBV30 and TRBJ1-1; D not resolved. The CDR3 loop spans 13 amino acids. With 4 bases removed from V and 6 bases from J, the gap between germline ends came to 15 bases. CDR1 GTSNPN and CDR2 SVGIG come from the germline V gene (reference sequence). The CDR3 spells CAWIDFWRAEAFF. Here the CDR3 DNA reads TGTGCCTGGATTGATTTTTGGAGGGCTGAAGCTTTCTTT.

This clone has only one observation. As DNA, the CDR3 is TGCGCCAGCAGCTTGGGCGGACAGGGTTACGAGCAGTACTTC. As protein: CASSLGGQGYEQYF. The rearrangement uses TRBV5-1 and TRBJ2-7, with TRBD1 identical over 8 bases. The junction had 3 bases not matched to a gene; V was cut back by 0 bases and J by 4 bases. CDR1 SGHRS and CDR2 YFSETQ come from the germline V gene. The CDR3 is 14 amino acids.

The chain carries TRBV19 and TRBJ2-3; the match to TRBD1 covers 9 bases. CDR3 length: 18 amino acids. The germline V gene encodes CDR1 LNHDA and CDR2 SQIVND (reference sequence). The ends lost 3 bases at V and 4 bases at J; junction bases unmatched: 14. The CDR3 DNA follows: TGTGCCAGTAGTATCCGAAGAACCGGGACAGGGAGCCCAGATACGCAGTATTTT. It encodes CASSIRRTGTGSPDTQYF. The full variable domain, its missing parts supplied by reference TRBV19 and TRBJ2-3, is DGGITQSPKYLFRKEGQNVTLSCEQNLNHDAMYWYRQDPGQGLRLIYYSQIVNDFQKGDIAEGYSVSREKKESFPLTVTSAQKNPTAFYLCASSIRRTGTGSPDTQYFGPGTRLTVL.

The chain combines TRBV9 with TRBJ1-3; 8 bases fit TRBD1. CDR3 length: 17 residues. V trimming: 0 bases; J trimming: 3 bases; junction bases outside the gene matches: 8. Germline V gene data show CDR1 as SGDLS and CDR2 as YYNGEE. The CDR3 nucleotides read TGTGCCAGCAGCGTAGGTACCAGGGGGCATGGTGGAAACACCATATATTTT. This translates into CASSVGTRGHGGNTIYF.

The chain uses TRBV7-9 and TRBJ1-1; TRBD1 is a possible D gene (5 bases). The CDR3 extends over 14 amino acids. Trimming removed 4 bases from V and 6 bases from J, with 15 bases in between. CDR1 is SEHNR and CDR2 is FQNEAQ in the germline V gene (reference sequence). CDR3 nucleotides: TGTGCCAGCAGCTCGACCGGGGGTTTAGCTGAAGCTTTCTTT. Translating gives CASSSTGGLAEAFF.

CDR3 sequence (DNA): TGTGCCAGCAGCTGGCGTGGGCGGGGACTCCTATTCAGCTCCTACGAGCAGTACTTC. Translated, it gives CASSWRGRGLLFSSYEQYF. The chain links TRBV27 to TRBJ2-7; tentative D call: TRBD2 (6 bases). The CDR3 extends over 19 amino acids. Trimming cost V 6 bases and J 0 bases, with 27 bases left between them. The V gene's germline CDR1 is MNHEY and CDR2 SMNVEV (reference sequence).

The chain has TRBV9 and TRBJ2-1; 7 bases align to TRBD2. V gave up 0 bases and J gave up 1 base; unmatched junction bases: 13. The germline V gene has CDR1 SGDLS and CDR2 YYNGEE. CDR3 length equals 19 residues. The CDR3 protein is CASSVATGRGPGSYNEQFF. CDR3 nucleotides: TGTGCCAGCAGCGTAGCTACGGGGAGGGGCCCCGGTTCCTACAATGAGCAGTTCTTC.

The chain is built from TRBV28 and TRBJ2-7, with D unresolved. The germline gives CDR1 MDHEN, CDR2 SYDVKM. V was trimmed by 1 base and J by 1 base, leaving 11 bases between them. CDR3 size: 15 residues. CDR3 bases: TGTGCCAGCAGTTTATTCTCGTCCCGTTCCTACGAGCAGTACTTC. Its translation is CASSLFSSRSYEQYF.

The genes are TRBV29-1 and TRBJ1-1; possible D gene TRBD1, 6 bases. The CDR3 extends over 12 amino acids. CDR1 is SQVTM, CDR2 ANQGSEA, per germline. Trimming pared 6 bases from V and 7 bases from J, leaving 15 bases between. The CDR3 DNA reads TGCAGCGTCACAGAGGGGGGGAGTGAAGCTTTCTTT. Translated: CSVTEGGSEAFF.